The present TCR beta chain was sequenced within a study of vaccination effects on CD4 cells after COVID-19 (dated by TCRdb to between 2022 and 2023). In terms of the full investigation: The ViraFEST assay stimulated PBMC with viral peptide pools and then used TCR sequencing to identify antigen-specific CD4+ T cell clonotypes by expansion. Participants received two doses of either the BNT162b2 or the mRNA-1273 mRNA SARS-CoV-2 vaccine. The study compared SARS-CoV-2 spike-specific CD4+ TCR repertoires before and after mRNA vaccination in COVID-19 convalescent patients and infection-naive vaccine recipients. A few million PBMC per well were cultured with 9 to 10 ug/ml peptides in IMDM containing approximately 4.6% human AB serum, about 10 IU/ml IL-2 and gentamicin. The Oncomine TCR Beta short-read assay on an Illumina iSeq 100 was used to sequence cultures from other donors in the study. Altogether, some 10 COVID-19 convalescent patients and a handful of SARS-CoV-2-naive healthy vaccine recipients made up the full study. The paper's findings and limits, for the study overall: The study was limited by a small number of convalescent patients, and early post-infection timepoints were lacking. At late post-vaccination timepoints, both infection-induced and vaccine-induced clones showed marked clonal contraction, consistent with waning T cell responses. Among healthy vaccine recipients, nearly all vaccine-induced clones were SARS-CoV-2 mono-reactive, and just 1 of 255 was cross-reactive with common cold coronaviruses.

After around 10 days of culture, CD4+ T cells were isolated with the EasySep CD4+ T cell isolation kit. Negative nucleocapsid antibody results before and after vaccination confirmed that the healthy vaccine recipients had no prior SARS-CoV-2 infection. Half of the culture medium was replaced with fresh IL-2-containing medium on days 3 and 7. Unless otherwise noted, each peptide stimulation condition was cultured in triplicate wells. PBMC were separated from whole blood using Ficoll-Paque Plus gradient centrifugation and were then either cryopreserved at -140C or used fresh. Genomic DNA was extracted from cultured CD4+ T cells with the QIAamp micro DNA kit. The V and J ends are trimmed by 2 bases and 3 bases, leaving 8 bases between them. The germline V gene specifies SNHLY as CDR1 and FYNNEI as CDR2. The cysteine opens and the phenylalanine closes a CDR3 of 13 amino acids. The DNA shown is the 39-base CDR3, in frame from base 1.

The library was made by the immunoSEQ multiplex PCR assay. TCR beta CDR3 sequencing was performed on DNA from the cultured, isolated CD4+ T cells. Per the authors' processing: Non-productive TCR sequences were discarded, and reads were trimmed to the CDR3 region, with only CDR3s of 7 or more amino acids retained. The MANAFEST web app was used to identify antigen-specific clonotypes by comparing expansion in peptide wells with expansion in reference cultures. To count as positive, a clone had to show expansion at FDR<0.05 compared with the reference and with all other wells, an odds ratio above 5, and a frequency above 0.1% in two replicate wells. A clonotype was defined as cross-reactive if the clonotype was significantly expanded both in SARS-CoV-2 spike wells and in at least one common cold coronavirus spike condition. CDR3 similarity was assessed by Levenshtein distance using the stringdist R package, and unrooted trees were constructed with ape in R 3.6.1. What TCRdb holds here is the immuneACCESS table cut down to in-frame rearrangements. Part of the clones is not present; checked against another copy, under half of the missing clones reflect an unresolved V gene, and the others are unexplained. V and J calls and clone size are copied from that table; D and trimming were computed from the DNA. Recorded for this sample are about 35,000 clones; 68% of them occurred a single time. Around 3.8% of the sample rests with the top ten.

In the case of this clone: The antigen this receptor binds is unknown. Per-base quality was not reported, and no clone a single base away is much larger than it.

The receptor was isolated from a human donor who received a COVID-19 vaccine. The chain is encoded by TRBV2 joined to TRBJ2-7; too little of a D gene remains to name it. Here the sequenced sample was CD4+ T cells from PBMCs cultured without peptide, taken before COVID-19 vaccination. The CDR3 region reads CASSERRHYEQYF. DNA sequence: TGTGCCAGCAGTGAAAGGCGACACTACGAGCAGTACTTC.